The text below deals with one T cell receptor beta chain. The data originate from a study of identical twins' blood T cells. TCRdb independently ran MiXCR on the 5' RACE reads; one entry per CDR3 protein. The sample holds hundreds of thousands of distinct CDR3 sequences, roughly 30% seen once. The germline V gene has CDR1 MNHNS and CDR2 SASEGT. Trimming took off 8 bases at V and 2 bases at J, with 12 bases between the two ends. The length of the CDR3 is 14 residues. The clonotype was recovered from a woman between 18 and 50 years old in good health. The sequenced sample was PBMCs. The chain links TRBV6-1 to TRBJ2-2; no reliable D call. This chain's CDR3 is CASYDNPNTGELFF. In DNA form, the CDR3 reads TGTGCCAGCTATGATAACCCTAACACCGGGGAGCTGTTTTTT.